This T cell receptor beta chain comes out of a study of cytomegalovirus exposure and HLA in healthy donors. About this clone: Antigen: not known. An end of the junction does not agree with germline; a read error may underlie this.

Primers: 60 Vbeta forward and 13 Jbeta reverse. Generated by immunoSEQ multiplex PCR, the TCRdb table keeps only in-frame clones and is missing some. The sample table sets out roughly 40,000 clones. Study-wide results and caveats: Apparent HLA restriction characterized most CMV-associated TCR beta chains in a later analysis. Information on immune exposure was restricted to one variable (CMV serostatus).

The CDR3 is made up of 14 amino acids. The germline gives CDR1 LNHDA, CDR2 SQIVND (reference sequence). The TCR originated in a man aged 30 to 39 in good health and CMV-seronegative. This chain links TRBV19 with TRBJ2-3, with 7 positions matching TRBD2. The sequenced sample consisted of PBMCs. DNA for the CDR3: TGTGCCAGTAGTATGGGGGAGGAGGGAGGGCCTTCGGAATTT. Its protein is CASSMGEEGGPSEF.